The 8 T cell receptor beta chains in this list originate from one sample, sequenced in a study of human T cells and chemical hapten exposure. TCRdb itself ran the RACE reads through MiXCR, one entry per CDR3 protein. The data show approximately 180,000 distinct CDR3 sequences, with approximately 31% seen just once and roughly 3% held by the top ten. The sample's time point: pre-sensitization, week 0. Treatment defined: therapeutic diphenylcyclopropenone sensitization with weekly scalp DPC. The source material was whole blood, sampled in connection with sensitization to the hapten diphenylcyclopropenone (DPC). These TCRs come from a woman in her 30s with alopecia areata. Some clones in this sample may be carry-over from other donors' samples.

This rearrangement joins TRBV28 to TRBJ2-5; TRBD2 aligns across 7 bases. Germline-derived CDR1 and CDR2 are MDHEN and SYDVKM. The CDR3 contains 16 residues. The ends lost 5 bases at V and 0 bases at J; junction bases unmatched: 9. CDR3 residues: CASSPLGGDHQETQYF. The CDR3 DNA sequence: TGTGCCAGCAGTCCACTGGGAGGGGACCACCAAGAGACCCAGTACTTC.

V usage is TRBV3-1 and J usage is TRBJ2-1, with TRBD1 identical over 9 bases. The germline CDR1 and CDR2 sequences are LGHDT and YNNKEL (reference sequence). Trimming at V came to 1 base and at J to 12 bases, leaving 13 bases not matched to a gene. This CDR3 has 16 residues. CDR3 sequence (DNA): TGTGCCAGCAGCCAAGTACCCGGGACAGGGACCCTCGGGCAGTTCTTC. It is translated as CASSQVPGTGTLGQFF.

The genes are TRBV7-2 and TRBJ2-3; 7 nucleotides match TRBD2. Germline V lookup: CDR1 SGHTA, CDR2 FQGNSA. Losses at the gene ends were 5 bases for V and 2 bases for J; bases not matched to a gene: 7. The CDR3 consists of 15 residues. CDR3 sequence: CASSPRLATTDTQYF. DNA for the CDR3: TGTGCCAGCAGCCCGCGACTAGCTACCACAGATACGCAGTATTTT.

This chain connects TRBV29-1 to TRBJ2-7; D gene unclear. The germline V gene encodes CDR1 SQVTM and CDR2 ANQGSEA. The CDR3 has 12 amino acids. Trimming pared 2 bases from V and 5 bases from J, leaving 10 bases between. The CDR3 DNA reads TGCAGCGTTGAAACCGCGGCAGACGAGCAGTACTTC. It yields the protein CSVETAADEQYF.

CDR3 loop: CSVDGAAGTDTQYF. The CDR3 nucleotides are TGCAGCGTTGATGGAGCGGCGGGCACAGATACGCAGTATTTT. The V call is TRBV29-1, the J call TRBJ2-3, with D tentatively TRBD2 (5 bases). The V and J ends lost 3 bases and 1 base respectively, with 11 bases between them. This CDR3 comprises 14 residues. Germline lookup yields CDR1 SQVTM and CDR2 ANQGSEA.

V and J are TRBV5-1 and TRBJ1-4; D is undetermined. The ends were cut back, 0 bases at V and 4 bases at J, with 7 bases in the middle. The CDR3 contains 14 residues. The germline V gene has CDR1 SGHRS and CDR2 YFSETQ. Written as DNA, the CDR3 is TGCGCCAGCAGCTTGGAGGCAGTTAATGAAAAACTGTTTTTT. Its protein product is CASSLEAVNEKLFF. Filled out from reference TRBV5-1 and TRBJ1-4, the complete variable domain reads KAGVTQTPRYLIKTRGQQVTLSCSPISGHRSVSWYQQTPGQGLQFLFEYFSETQRNKGNFPGRFSGRQFSNSRSEMNVSTLELGDSALYLCASSLEAVNEKLFFGSGTQLSVL.

There are a few counts of this clonotype. The gene calls are TRBV5-1 and TRBJ2-5; D may be TRBD1 or TRBD2 (6 bases each). The germline V gene has CDR1 SGHRS and CDR2 YFSETQ. V was pared by 0 bases and J by 3 bases, with 12 bases between. The CDR3 extends over 15 amino acids. CDR3 sequence reads: CASSLASGAEETQYF. CDR3 coding DNA: TGCGCCAGCAGCTTGGCTTCGGGGGCTGAAGAGACCCAGTACTTC.

In this sample, this clonotype turned up many times. The chain joins TRBV5-4 to TRBJ2-2; no firm D call. Trimming left V 2 bases short and J 4 bases short, with 6 bases between. CDR1 SGHNT and CDR2 YYREEE come from the germline V gene (reference sequence). There are 13 residues in the CDR3. For the CDR3, the DNA is TGTGCCAGCAGCTTAGATGGCACCGGGGAGCTGTTTTTT. This encodes CASSLDGTGELFF.